This TCR beta chain was found in a study of shared clonotypes between healthy human individuals. Findings and caveats of the study: Having only a few donors restricted how much genetic and exposure-history diversity was captured. Larger estimated richness was generally seen in naive subsets than in memory subsets.

The study separated CD4+ cells into CD45RA+ naive and CD45RA-negative memory subsets. This clone was counted a few times. Its antigen is unidentified. Other nucleotide sequences in the sample specify the same CDR3. The CDR3 covers 15 residues. Germline V gene lookup returns CDR1 MNHEY and CDR2 SMNVEV (reference sequence). V was clipped by 6 bases and J by 1 base; unmatched bases: 4. Using immunoSEQ multiplex PCR, the repertoire was profiled, and TCRdb retains in-frame clones only, with some absent. The sample consists of millions of clones, roughly 96% of them appearing once. J is TRBJ1-5 and V is TRBV27; 9 bases match TRBD1. The sample taken for sequencing was naive CD4+ T cells sorted from blood. Subset: CD45RA+ positively selected. This sequence originates from a man between 18 and 29 years old in good health. The CDR3 loop is CASSSGTGSNQPQHF. As DNA, the CDR3 is TGTGCCAGCAGCTCCGGGACAGGGAGCAATCAGCCCCAGCATTTT.